The rows below give T cell receptor beta chains drawn from one sample of a study of T cell repertoires in cytomegalovirus infection. The antigens these receptors bind are not known. One entry per CDR3 protein results from TCRdb running MiXCR on the reads. The sample has roughly 800,000 distinct CDR3 sequences; around 29% are singletons. Material: cultured CD8+ T cells from PBMCs, obtained from culture after CMV antigen stimulation. The receptor source for this set is a human donor in good health (CMV status not recorded). Some clones in this sample may be carry-over from other donors' samples. The CDR3 runs from the conserved cysteine through the conserved F or W. A D gene is named only where the DNA matches it firmly. Where a row states a size, it is once, few, many or the class of an expanded clone; other rows omit it.

NA	TRBV9	NA	TRBJ1-2	TGTGCCAGCAGCGTTCAGAAACAGCCGGGACCCAACTATGGCTACACCTTC	CASSVQKQPGPNYGYTF
TRBD1	TRBV7-9	few	TRBJ1-2	TGTGCCAGCAGTACATGGGACAGGGCCCCCTATGGCTACACCTTC	CASSTWDRAPYGYTF
NA	TRBV25-1	once	TRBJ1-4	TGTGCCAGCAGTGAGAACGCCAGAGCTAATGAAAAACTGTTTTTT	CASSENARANEKLFF
NA	TRBV6-6	NA	TRBJ1-5	TGTGCCAGCATCGGCACGGGGAATCAGCCCCAGCATTTT	CASIGTGNQPQHF
NA	TRBV29-1	few	TRBJ2-6	TGCAGCGTTGAAGATCGCGGGGCAGTTGAACGTGGGGCCAACGTCCTGACTTTC	CSVEDRGAVERGANVLTF
TRBD2	TRBV4-1	NA	TRBJ2-4	TGCGCCAGCAGCCAAGTTGCGGGGGAAAGCATTCAGTACTTC	CASSQVAGESIQYF
NA	TRBV7-2	many	TRBJ1-5	TGTGCCAGCAGCTTAGTCCAAAACCAGCCCCAGCATTTT	CASSLVQNQPQHF
TRBD2	TRBV20-1	NA	TRBJ2-1	TGCAGTGCTAGAGATTTTTCCAAATTGCGGGGGGCCCCCTCTTCTAATGAGCAGTTCTTC	CSARDFSKLRGAPSSNEQFF
NA	TRBV15	NA	TRBJ1-1	TGTGCCACCAGCTTGGGCGTGAACACTGAAGCTTTCTTT	CATSLGVNTEAFF
NA	TRBV6-2/TRBV6-3	NA	TRBJ1-1	TGTGCCAGCAGTTATATTCCGGGATCAGGCCCCCACCGTTCCAACACTGAAGCTTTCTTT	CASSYIPGSGPHRSNTEAFF
NA	TRBV6-2/TRBV6-3	NA	TRBJ1-2	TGTGCCAGCAGAAACGGGGGGAACTATGGCTACACCTTC	CASRNGGNYGYTF
NA	TRBV5-1	few	TRBJ1-2	TGCGCCAGCACAACCGGGGCCGGGGGCGCGGATGGCTACACCTTC	CASTTGAGGADGYTF
NA	TRBV28	NA	TRBJ1-5	TGTGCCAGCAGTTTACCGGGGGGCGTCAATCAGCCCCAGCATTTT	CASSLPGGVNQPQHF
NA	TRBV4-3	few	TRBJ2-2	TGCGCCAGCAGCCCCGGCGACATAATGAACACCGGGGAGCTGTTTTTT	CASSPGDIMNTGELFF
TRBD1	TRBV19	NA	TRBJ1-2	TGTGCCAGTAGTATGGAGACAGGGGGTTCGGCCTATGGCTACACCTTC	CASSMETGGSAYGYTF
NA	TRBV12-3/TRBV12-4	NA	TRBJ1-5	TGTGCCAGCAGAGGGATGGTAGCCAATCAGCCCCAGCATTTT	CASRGMVANQPQHF
NA	TRBV7-6	NA	TRBJ1-1	TGTGCCAGCAGCTTAGTTCGGGCAGGAGTGAACACTGAAGCTTTCTTT	CASSLVRAGVNTEAFF
NA	TRBV7-3	NA	TRBJ1-1	TGTGTCAGCAGCACTCACCCTCCGGGCACTGAAGCTTTCTTT	CVSSTHPPGTEAFF
NA	TRBV7-6	few	TRBJ1-6	TGTGCCAGCAGGTTAGGAGGGCCGGATTCACCCCTCCACTTT	CASRLGGPDSPLHF
TRBD1	TRBV4-2	NA	TRBJ2-3	TGTGCCAGTGGACAGGGAACCGCCGTTGGAGATACGCAGTATTTT	CASGQGTAVGDTQYF
TRBD2	TRBV19	few	TRBJ2-3	TGTGCCAGTAGTATAGTGGCTAGCGGGGGCCCAGTGATAGATACGCAGTATTTT	CASSIVASGGPVIDTQYF
TRBD2	TRBV24-1	NA	TRBJ2-5	TGTGCCACCAGTGACCCAACTAGCGGGGGGGCAGAGACCCAGTACTTC	CATSDPTSGGAETQYF
NA	TRBV6-5	once	TRBJ2-1	TGTGCCAGCAGTTACATTTCTAGCCGGAGCAATGAGCAGTTCTTC	CASSYISSRSNEQFF
NA	TRBV19	NA	TRBJ2-1	TGTGCCAGCCACGACCCTGGGAATGAGCAGTTCTTC	CASHDPGNEQFF
TRBD1	TRBV7-9	few	TRBJ2-5	TGTGCCAGCAGCTTAGCTCAAAGACAGGGGATCCAAGAGACCCAGTACTTC	CASSLAQRQGIQETQYF
NA	TRBV7-6	NA	TRBJ1-2	TGTGCCAGCAGCTTGGGGCTTTCTGGAGGCTACACCTTC	CASSLGLSGGYTF
NA	TRBV24-1	NA	TRBJ1-1	TGTGCCACCAGTGATTCCTGGGCTGGGACTGAAGCTTTCTTT	CATSDSWAGTEAFF
TRBD2	TRBV27	few	TRBJ2-7	TGTGCCAGCAGGCCCACGACTAGCGGGGGGGACGAGCAGTACTTC	CASRPTTSGGDEQYF
NA	TRBV6-6	NA	TRBJ2-3	TGTGCCAGCAACTACATAAGGTGGGGCACAGATACGCAGTATTTT	CASNYIRWGTDTQYF
NA	TRBV7-9	NA	TRBJ1-6	TGTGCCAGCAGGGGCGAATCACCCCTCCACTTT	CASRGESPLHF
NA	TRBV9	NA	TRBJ1-2	TGTGCCAGCAGCGCCGCGGGGTTATATGGCTACACCTTC	CASSAAGLYGYTF
NA	TRBV7-9	NA	TRBJ2-3	TGTGCCAGCAGCTTAGTTACGGCAGGGGAAGATACGCAGTATTTT	CASSLVTAGEDTQYF
NA	TRBV11-3	many	TRBJ2-1	TGTGCCAGCAGCTTAGTGGCAGGGGAAGACAATGAGCAGTTCTTC	CASSLVAGEDNEQFF
TRBD1	TRBV19	few	TRBJ1-5	TGTGCCAGTAGTAGCACAGGGGTTGCCAATCAGCCCCAGCATTTT	CASSSTGVANQPQHF
TRBD2	TRBV7-9	few	TRBJ2-2	TGTGCCAGCAGCTCTCCCGGGACTAGCGACGGGGAGCTGTTTTTT	CASSSPGTSDGELFF
NA	TRBV19	NA	TRBJ2-3	TGTGCCAGTAAATTGGGGGGCAGAGATACGCAGTATTTT	CASKLGGRDTQYF
TRBD1	TRBV6-8	NA	TRBJ1-6	TGTGCCAGCAGTGTTAGTGTCGGACAGGGAGGGCATTCACCCCTCCACTTT	CASSVSVGQGGHSPLHF
TRBD2	TRBV11-3	few	TRBJ2-3	TGTGCCAGCAGGCCCAGGTGGGCGGGGGACTCCACAGATACGCAGTATTTT	CASRPRWAGDSTDTQYF
TRBD1	TRBV7-2	few	TRBJ1-5	TGTGCCAGCAGCACTGACAGGGCCCGCAATCAGCCCCAGCATTTT	CASSTDRARNQPQHF
NA	TRBV7-8	many	TRBJ1-6	TGTGCCAGCAGCTACATCGACAGCCGTAATTCACCCCTCCACTTT	CASSYIDSRNSPLHF
NA	TRBV10-2	many	TRBJ1-2	TGCGCCAGCAGTGAGGCGGCAGGGGATAACTATGGCTACACCTTC	CASSEAAGDNYGYTF
NA	TRBV3-1	NA	TRBJ1-6	TGTGCCAGCAGCCCCGGACAGCGCATCCAGCTTAATTCACCCCTCCACTTT	CASSPGQRIQLNSPLHF
NA	TRBV7-9	few	TRBJ1-2	TGTGCCAGCAGCCCACCGGGGAGAAGCGGCTGGTATGGCTACACCTTC	CASSPPGRSGWYGYTF
TRBD2	TRBV2	NA	TRBJ2-3	TGTGCCAGCAATGGACTAGCGGACACAGATACGCAGTATTTT	CASNGLADTDTQYF
NA	TRBV4-1	NA	TRBJ2-1	TGCGCCAGCAGCCAAGTTTGGAGTGGGGACATCTCCTACAATGAGCAGTTCTTC	CASSQVWSGDISYNEQFF
NA	TRBV2	many	TRBJ2-5	TGTGCCAGCAGTGGCTTCGAGACCCAGTACTTC	CASSGFETQYF
NA	TRBV12-3/TRBV12-4	few	TRBJ2-2	TGTGCCAGCAATTTCGGCTCATACCCCGGGGAGCTGTTTTTT	CASNFGSYPGELFF
NA	TRBV4-3	NA	TRBJ2-1	TGCGCCAGCAGCCAAGGAGAGGGCTCCTACAATGAGCAGTTCTTC	CASSQGEGSYNEQFF
NA	TRBV7-6	many	TRBJ1-1	TGTGCCAGCAGCCATATTTTGGGGGGAACGGACACTGAAGCTTTCTTT	CASSHILGGTDTEAFF
TRBD1	TRBV11-2	NA	TRBJ2-4	TGTGCCAGCACCCGGACAGGGCAAAACATTCAGTACTTC	CASTRTGQNIQYF
TRBD1	TRBV12-3/TRBV12-4	NA	TRBJ1-4	TGTGCCAGCAGTTTTTTCTGGTCTTTTGGGACAGGGGTGGAAAAACTGTTTTTT	CASSFFWSFGTGVEKLFF
TRBD2	TRBV24-1	once	TRBJ2-2	TGTGCCACCAGTGGTCTAGCGGGGGCTACGAACACCGGGGAGCTGTTTTTT	CATSGLAGATNTGELFF
TRBD1	TRBV7-8	NA	TRBJ2-1	TGTGCCAGCAGCTCAGCAGGTGGGGACAGCACCAATGAGCAGTTCTTC	CASSSAGGDSTNEQFF
NA	TRBV2	NA	TRBJ2-3	TGTGCCAGCAGGGCCCCAAGGACTCAAATTTCCCCGGGCCGAGGTTTTAGCACAGATACGCAGTATTTT	CASRAPRTQISPGRGFSTDTQYF
TRBD1	TRBV7-6	NA	TRBJ2-3	TGTGCCAGCAGCTTAGAGGCAGGGGGCAGAACAGATACGCAGTATTTT	CASSLEAGGRTDTQYF
NA	TRBV6-2/TRBV6-3	NA	TRBJ2-1	TGTGCCAGCAGTTACGATGGGACAGAGCAGTTCTTC	CASSYDGTEQFF
NA	TRBV7-6	many	TRBJ1-5	TGTGCCAGCAGCTCCTACAGGGATAGCAATCAGCCCCAGCATTTT	CASSSYRDSNQPQHF
NA	TRBV6-8	once	TRBJ2-1	TGTGCCAGCAGTTACAGGGGGGCCGCCTACAATGAGCAGTTCTTC	CASSYRGAAYNEQFF
NA	TRBV6-5	few	TRBJ2-7	TGTGCCAGCAGTTACTCCGGTCCAGTGATCCTAGACGAGCAGTACTTC	CASSYSGPVILDEQYF